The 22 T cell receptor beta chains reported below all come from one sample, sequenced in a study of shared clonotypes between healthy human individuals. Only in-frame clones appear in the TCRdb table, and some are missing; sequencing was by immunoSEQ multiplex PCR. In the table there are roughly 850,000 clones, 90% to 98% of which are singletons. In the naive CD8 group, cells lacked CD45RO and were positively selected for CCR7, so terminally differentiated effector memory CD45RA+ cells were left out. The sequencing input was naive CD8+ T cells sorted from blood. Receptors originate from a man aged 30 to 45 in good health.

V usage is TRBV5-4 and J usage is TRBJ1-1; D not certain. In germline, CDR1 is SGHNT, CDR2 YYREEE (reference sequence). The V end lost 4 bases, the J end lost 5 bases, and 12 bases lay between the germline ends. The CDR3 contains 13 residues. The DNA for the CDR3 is TGTGCCAGCAGCCCAAGAGGGTGGACTGAAGCTTTCTTT. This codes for CASSPRGWTEAFF.

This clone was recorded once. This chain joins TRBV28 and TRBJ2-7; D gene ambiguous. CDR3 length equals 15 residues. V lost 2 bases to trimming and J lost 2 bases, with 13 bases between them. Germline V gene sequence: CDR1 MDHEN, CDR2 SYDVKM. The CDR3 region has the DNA TGTGCCAGCAGTTTACGAAGGATTGACCCCTACGAGCAGTACTTC. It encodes CASSLRRIDPYEQYF.

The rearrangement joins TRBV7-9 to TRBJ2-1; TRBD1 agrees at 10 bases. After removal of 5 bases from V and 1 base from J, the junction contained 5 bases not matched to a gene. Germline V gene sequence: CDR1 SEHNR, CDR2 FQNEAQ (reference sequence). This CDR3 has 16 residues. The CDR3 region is CASSTGQGESYNEQFF. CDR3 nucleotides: TGTGCCAGCAGCACAGGACAGGGGGAATCCTACAATGAGCAGTTCTTC.

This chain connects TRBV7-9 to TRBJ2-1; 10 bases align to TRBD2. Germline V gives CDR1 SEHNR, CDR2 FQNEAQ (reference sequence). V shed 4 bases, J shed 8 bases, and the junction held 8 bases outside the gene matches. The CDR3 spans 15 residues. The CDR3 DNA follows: TGTGCCAGCAGCTCCAGCGGGAGGGCCTGGGATGAGCAGTTCTTC. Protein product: CASSSSGRAWDEQFF.

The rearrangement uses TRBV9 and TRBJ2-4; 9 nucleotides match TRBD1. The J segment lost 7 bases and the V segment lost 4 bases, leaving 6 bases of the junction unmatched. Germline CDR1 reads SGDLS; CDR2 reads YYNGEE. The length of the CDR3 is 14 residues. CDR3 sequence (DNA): TGTGCCAGCAGCCCCGGGACAGGGTCGAACATTCAGTACTTC. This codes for CASSPGTGSNIQYF.

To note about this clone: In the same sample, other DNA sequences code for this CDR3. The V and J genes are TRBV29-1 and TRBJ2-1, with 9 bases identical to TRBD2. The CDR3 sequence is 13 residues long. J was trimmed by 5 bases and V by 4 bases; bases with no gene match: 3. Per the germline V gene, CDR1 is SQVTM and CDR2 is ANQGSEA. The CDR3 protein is CSVVLAGNNEQFF. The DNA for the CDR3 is TGCAGCGTTGTACTAGCGGGCAACAATGAGCAGTTCTTC.

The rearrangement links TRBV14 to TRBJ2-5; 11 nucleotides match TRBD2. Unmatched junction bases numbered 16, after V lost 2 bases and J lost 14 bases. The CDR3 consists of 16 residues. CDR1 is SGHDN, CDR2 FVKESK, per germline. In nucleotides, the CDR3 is TGTGCCAGCAGCCAATACGGGACAGGCCGGACTAGCGGGCTATACTTC. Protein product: CASSQYGTGRTSGLYF.

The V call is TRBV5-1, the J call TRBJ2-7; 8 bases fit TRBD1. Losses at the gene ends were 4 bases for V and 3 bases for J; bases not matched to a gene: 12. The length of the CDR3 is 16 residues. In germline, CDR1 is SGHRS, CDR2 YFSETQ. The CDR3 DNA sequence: TGCGCCAGCAGCACAATATCCGGGACAGGCAACTACGAGCAGTACTTC. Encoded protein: CASSTISGTGNYEQYF.

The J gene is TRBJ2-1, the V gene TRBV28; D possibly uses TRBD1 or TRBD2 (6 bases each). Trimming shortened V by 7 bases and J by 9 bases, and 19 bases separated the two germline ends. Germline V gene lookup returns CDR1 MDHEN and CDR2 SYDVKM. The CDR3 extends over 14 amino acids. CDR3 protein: CASTGNREVSEQFF. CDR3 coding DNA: TGTGCCAGCACTGGGAACAGGGAGGTTAGTGAGCAGTTCTTC.

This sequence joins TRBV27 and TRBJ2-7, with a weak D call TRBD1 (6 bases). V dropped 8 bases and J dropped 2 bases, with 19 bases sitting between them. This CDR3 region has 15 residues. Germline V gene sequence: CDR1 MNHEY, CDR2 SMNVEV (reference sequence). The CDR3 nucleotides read TGTGCCAGCTCGGAACCCGGGACAAGAACCTACGAGCAGTACTTC. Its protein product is CASSEPGTRTYEQYF.

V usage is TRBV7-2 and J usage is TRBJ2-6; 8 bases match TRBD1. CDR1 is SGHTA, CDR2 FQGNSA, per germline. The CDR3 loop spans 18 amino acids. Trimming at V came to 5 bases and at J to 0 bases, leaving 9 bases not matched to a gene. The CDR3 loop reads CASSPRDRTYSGANVLTF. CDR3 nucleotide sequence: TGTGCCAGCAGCCCCCGGGACAGGACCTACTCTGGGGCCAACGTCCTGACTTTC. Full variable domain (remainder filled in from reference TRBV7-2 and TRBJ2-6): GAGVSQSPSNKVTEKGKDVELRCDPISGHTALYWYRQSLGQGLEFLIYFQGNSAPDKSGLPSDRFSAERTGGSVSTLTIQRTQQEDSAVYLCASSPRDRTYSGANVLTFGAGSRLTVL.

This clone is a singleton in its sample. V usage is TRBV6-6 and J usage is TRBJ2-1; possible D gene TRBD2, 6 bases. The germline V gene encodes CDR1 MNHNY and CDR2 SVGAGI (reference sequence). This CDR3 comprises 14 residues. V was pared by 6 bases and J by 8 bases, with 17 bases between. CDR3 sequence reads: CASRGLPKAHEQFF. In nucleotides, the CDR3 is TGTGCCAGCAGAGGACTACCGAAAGCCCATGAGCAGTTCTTC.

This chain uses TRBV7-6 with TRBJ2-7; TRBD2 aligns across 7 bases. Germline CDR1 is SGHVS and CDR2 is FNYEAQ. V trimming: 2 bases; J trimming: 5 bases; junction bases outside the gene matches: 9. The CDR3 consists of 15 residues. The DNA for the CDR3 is TGTGCCAGCAGCTTATACGGGGGGAGGGCCCACGAGCAGTACTTC. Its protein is CASSLYGGRAHEQYF.

CDR3 coding DNA: TGTGCCAGCAGCCCAAGTTCAGGTACTGGGGCCAACGTCCTGACTTTC. This translates into CASSPSSGTGANVLTF. The chain combines TRBV7-9 with TRBJ2-6; D gene unclear. V dropped 5 bases and J dropped 2 bases, with 13 bases sitting between them. Germline V gene data show CDR1 as SEHNR and CDR2 as FQNEAQ (reference sequence). CDR3 length equals 16 residues.

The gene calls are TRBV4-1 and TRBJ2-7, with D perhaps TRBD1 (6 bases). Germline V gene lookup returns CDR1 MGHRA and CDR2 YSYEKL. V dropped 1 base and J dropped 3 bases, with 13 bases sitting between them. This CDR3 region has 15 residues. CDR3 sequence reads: CASSQGSGTIYEQYF. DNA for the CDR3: TGCGCCAGCAGCCAAGGCTCCGGGACAATCTACGAGCAGTACTTC.

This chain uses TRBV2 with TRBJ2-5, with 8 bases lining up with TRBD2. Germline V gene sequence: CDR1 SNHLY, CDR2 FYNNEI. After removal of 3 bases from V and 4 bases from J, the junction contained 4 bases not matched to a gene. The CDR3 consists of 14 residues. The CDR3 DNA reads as TGTGCCAGCAGTGATGGCGGGGGGTTAGAGACCCAGTACTTC. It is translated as CASSDGGGLETQYF.

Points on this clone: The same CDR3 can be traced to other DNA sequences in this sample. The CDR3 sequence is CASSLEGYEQYF. The CDR3 coding sequence is TGTGCCAGCAGCTTGGAAGGATACGAGCAGTACTTC. The J gene is TRBJ2-7, the V gene TRBV13; D is uncertain. V lost 3 bases, J lost 4 bases, and 7 bases lay in between. Germline values: CDR1 PRHDT, CDR2 FYEKMQ (reference sequence). The CDR3 covers 12 residues.

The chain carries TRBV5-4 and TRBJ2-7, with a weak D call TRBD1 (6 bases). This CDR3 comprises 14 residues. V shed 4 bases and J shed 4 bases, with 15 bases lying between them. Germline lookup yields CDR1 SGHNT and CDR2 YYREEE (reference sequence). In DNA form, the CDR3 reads TGTGCCAGCAGCCGAGGGGACACCTTATACGAGCAGTACTTC. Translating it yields CASSRGDTLYEQYF.

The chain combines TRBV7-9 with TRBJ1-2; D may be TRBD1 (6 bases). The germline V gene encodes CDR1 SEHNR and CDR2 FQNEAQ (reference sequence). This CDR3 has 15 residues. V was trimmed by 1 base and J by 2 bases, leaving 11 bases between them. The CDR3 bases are TGTGCCAGCAGCTTAGGCCCAGGGGTGAACTATGGCTACACCTTC. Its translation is CASSLGPGVNYGYTF.

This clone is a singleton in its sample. The CDR3 nucleotides read TGTGCCAGCAGCCCCGTTGGCGTTGCGGAGACCCAGTACTTC. Translation gives CASSPVGVAETQYF. The chain carries TRBV7-9 and TRBJ2-5, with D hard to call. Trimming removed 5 bases at V and 5 bases at J, with 15 bases between. CDR1 and CDR2 (germline): SEHNR, FQNEAQ (reference sequence). The CDR3 length is 14 residues.

The CDR3 nucleotides are TGTGCCAGCAGCTTGGGACAGACTAACTATGGCTACACCTTC. Its translation is CASSLGQTNYGYTF. V usage is TRBV7-8 and J usage is TRBJ1-2; TRBD1 aligns across 7 bases. Germline V CDR1 and CDR2: SGHVS, FQNEAQ. The CDR3 is 14 residues long. The V and J ends lost 3 bases and 0 bases, in that order; junction bases with no gene match: 1. Filled out from reference TRBV7-8 and TRBJ1-2, the complete variable domain reads GAGVSQSPRYKVAKRGQDVALRCDPISGHVSLFWYQQALGQGPEFLTYFQNEAQLDKSGLPSDRFFAERPEGSVSTLKIQRTQQEDSAVYLCASSLGQTNYGYTFGSGTRLTVV.

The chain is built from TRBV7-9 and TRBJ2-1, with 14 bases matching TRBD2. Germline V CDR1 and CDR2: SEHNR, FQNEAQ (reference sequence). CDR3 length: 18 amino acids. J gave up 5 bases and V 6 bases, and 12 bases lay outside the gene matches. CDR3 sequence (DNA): TGTGCCAGCAGGGCCGGGACTAGCGGGAGATTCATAGACAATGAGCAGTTCTTC. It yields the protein CASRAGTSGRFIDNEQFF.